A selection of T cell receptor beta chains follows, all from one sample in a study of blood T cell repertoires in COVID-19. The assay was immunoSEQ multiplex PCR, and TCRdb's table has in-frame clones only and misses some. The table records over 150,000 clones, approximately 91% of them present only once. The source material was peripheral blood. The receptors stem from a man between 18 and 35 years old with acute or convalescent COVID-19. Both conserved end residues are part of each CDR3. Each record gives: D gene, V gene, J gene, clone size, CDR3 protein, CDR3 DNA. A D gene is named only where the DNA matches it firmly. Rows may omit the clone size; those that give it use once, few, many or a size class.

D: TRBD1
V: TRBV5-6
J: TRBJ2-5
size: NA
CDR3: CASSGQGRVETQYF
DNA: TGTGCCAGCTCCGGACAGGGACGGGTCGAGACCCAGTACTTC

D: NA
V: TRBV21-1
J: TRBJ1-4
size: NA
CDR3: CASSPRPGDNEKLFF
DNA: TGTGCCAGCAGCCCTCGCCCAGGGGATAATGAAAAACTGTTTTTT

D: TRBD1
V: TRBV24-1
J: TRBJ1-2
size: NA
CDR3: CATSETGGYGYTF
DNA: TGTGCCACCAGTGAGACAGGGGGTTATGGCTACACCTTC

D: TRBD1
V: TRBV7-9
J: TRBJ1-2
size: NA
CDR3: CASSLGTAVGLTF
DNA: TGTGCCAGCAGCCTAGGGACAGCGGTGGGCTTGACCTTC

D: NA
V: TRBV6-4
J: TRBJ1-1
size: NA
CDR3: CASSEDRNTEAFF
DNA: TGTGCCAGCAGCGAAGACAGGAACACTGAAGCTTTCTTT

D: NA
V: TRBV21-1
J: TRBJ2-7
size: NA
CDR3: CASSKEGTGSYEQYF
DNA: TGTGCCAGCAGCAAAGAAGGGACAGGATCCTACGAGCAGTACTTC

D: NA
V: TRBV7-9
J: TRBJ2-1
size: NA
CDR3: CASSIGTTGDEQFF
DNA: TGTGCCAGCAGCATTGGGACCACGGGGGATGAGCAGTTCTTC

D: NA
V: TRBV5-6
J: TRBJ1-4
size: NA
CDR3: CASTRGNEKLFF
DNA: TGTGCCAGCACCCGAGGTAATGAAAAACTGTTTTTT

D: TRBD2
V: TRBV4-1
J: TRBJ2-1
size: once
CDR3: CASSQRTSGSGGGEQFF
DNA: TGCGCCAGCAGCCAACGCACTAGCGGGAGTGGTGGTGGTGAGCAGTTCTTC

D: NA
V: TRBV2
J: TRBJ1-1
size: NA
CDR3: CASIPRAGPSLREAFF
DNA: TGTGCCAGCATCCCCAGAGCGGGTCCCTCCTTAAGGGAAGCTTTCTTT

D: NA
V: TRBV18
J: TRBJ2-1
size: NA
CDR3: CASSPWEGGSYNEQFF
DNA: TGTGCCAGCTCACCCTGGGAAGGGGGATCCTACAATGAGCAGTTCTTC

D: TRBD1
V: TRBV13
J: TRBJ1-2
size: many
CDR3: CASSLEGGSYGYTF
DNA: TGTGCCAGCAGCTTAGAAGGGGGCTCCTATGGCTACACCTTC

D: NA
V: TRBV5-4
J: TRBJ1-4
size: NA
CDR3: CASSLGDRGEKLFF
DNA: TGTGCCAGCAGCTTGGGAGACCGGGGGGAAAAACTGTTTTTT

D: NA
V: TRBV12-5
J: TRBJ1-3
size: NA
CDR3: CASGLYEQAGNTIYF
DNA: TGTGCTAGTGGTTTGTATGAACAGGCTGGAAACACCATATATTTT

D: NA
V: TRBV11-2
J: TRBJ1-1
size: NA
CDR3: CASSLGRSMNTEAFF
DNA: TGTGCCAGCAGCTTAGGTCGAAGCATGAACACTGAAGCTTTCTTT

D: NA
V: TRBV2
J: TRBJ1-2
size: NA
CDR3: CASSDRMGHGYTF
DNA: TGTGCCAGCAGCGACAGGATGGGTCATGGCTACACCTTC

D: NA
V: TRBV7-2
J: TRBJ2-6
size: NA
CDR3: CASSLQPDSGANVLTF
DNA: TGTGCCAGCAGCTTACAACCAGACTCTGGGGCCAACGTCCTGACTTTC

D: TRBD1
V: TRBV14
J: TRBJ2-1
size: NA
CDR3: CASTLGQGAFSNEQFF
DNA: TGTGCCAGCACCCTAGGACAGGGGGCGTTTTCGAATGAGCAGTTCTTC

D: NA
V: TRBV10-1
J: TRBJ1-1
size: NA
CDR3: CASSDMVSEAFF
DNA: TGCGCCAGCAGTGATATGGTCAGTGAAGCTTTCTTT

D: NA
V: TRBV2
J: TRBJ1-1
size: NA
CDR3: CASSEYQGNTEAFF
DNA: TGTGCCAGCAGTGAATATCAGGGGAACACTGAAGCTTTCTTT

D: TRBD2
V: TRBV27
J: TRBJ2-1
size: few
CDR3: CASSWGGVDNEQFF
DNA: TGTGCCAGCAGTTGGGGGGGAGTGGACAATGAGCAGTTCTTC

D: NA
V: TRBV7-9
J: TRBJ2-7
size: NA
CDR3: CASSHVQPRGEQYF
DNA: TGTGCCAGCAGCCATGTCCAGCCCCGGGGCGAGCAGTACTTC

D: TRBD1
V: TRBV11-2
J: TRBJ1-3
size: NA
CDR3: CASSPKTGAPSGNTIYF
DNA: TGTGCCAGCAGCCCTAAGACAGGGGCTCCATCTGGAAACACCATATATTTT

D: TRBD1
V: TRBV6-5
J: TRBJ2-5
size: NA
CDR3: CASSHDRGRGETQYF
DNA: TGTGCCAGCAGTCACGACAGGGGGCGCGGAGAGACCCAGTACTTC

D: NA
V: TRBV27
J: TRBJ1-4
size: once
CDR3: CASSLQWGRGEKLFF
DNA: TGTGCCAGCAGCTTACAATGGGGGAGGGGTGAAAAACTGTTTTTT

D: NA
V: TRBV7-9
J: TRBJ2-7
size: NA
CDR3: CASSPSRGEQYF
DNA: TGTGCCAGCAGCCCATCCCGAGGCGAGCAGTACTTC

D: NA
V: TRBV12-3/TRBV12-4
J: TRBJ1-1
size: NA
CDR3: CASSHTENTEAFF
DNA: TGTGCCAGCAGTCATACTGAGAACACTGAAGCTTTCTTT

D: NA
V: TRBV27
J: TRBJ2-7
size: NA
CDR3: CASSADRGGWEQYF
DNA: TGTGCCAGCAGCGCAGACAGGGGAGGGTGGGAGCAGTACTTC

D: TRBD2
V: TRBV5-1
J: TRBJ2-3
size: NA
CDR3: CASSLLRTSGGTASDTQYF
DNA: TGCGCCAGCAGCTTGTTGAGGACTAGCGGGGGGACGGCCTCAGATACGCAGTATTTT

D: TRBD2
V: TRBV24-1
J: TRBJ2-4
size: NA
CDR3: CATRDLAGAENIQYF
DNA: TGTGCCACCCGAGATCTAGCGGGAGCCGAAAACATTCAGTACTTC

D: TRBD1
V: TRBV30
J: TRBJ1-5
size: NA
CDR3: CAWSPKTGVSNQPQHF
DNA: TGTGCCTGGAGCCCAAAGACAGGGGTTAGCAATCAGCCCCAGCATTTT

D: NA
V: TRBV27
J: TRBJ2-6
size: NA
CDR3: CASTPVGPGSGANVLTF
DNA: TGTGCCAGCACCCCGGTTGGCCCGGGGAGTGGGGCCAACGTCCTGACTTTC

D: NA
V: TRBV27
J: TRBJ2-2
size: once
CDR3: CASSFRSGELFF
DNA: TGTGCCAGCAGTTTTCGGTCCGGGGAGCTGTTTTTT

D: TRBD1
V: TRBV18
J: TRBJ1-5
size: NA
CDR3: CASSPGAGGQPQHF
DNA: TGTGCCAGCTCACCAGGGGCAGGGGGTCAGCCCCAGCATTTT

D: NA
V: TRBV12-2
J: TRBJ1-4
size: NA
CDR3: CASRLAHTGEKLFF
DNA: TGTGCAAGTCGCTTAGCGCATACAGGTGAAAAACTGTTTTTT

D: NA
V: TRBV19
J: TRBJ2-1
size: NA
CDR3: CASSNQGWNEQFF
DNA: TGTGCCAGTAGTAACCAGGGTTGGAATGAGCAGTTCTTC

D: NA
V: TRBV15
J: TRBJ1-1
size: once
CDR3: CATSRPGWNTEAFF
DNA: TGTGCCACCAGCAGACCAGGGTGGAACACTGAAGCTTTCTTT

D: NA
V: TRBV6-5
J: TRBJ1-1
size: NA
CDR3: CASSYSSGYAEAFF
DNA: TGTGCCAGCAGTTACTCGTCAGGGTACGCTGAAGCTTTCTTT

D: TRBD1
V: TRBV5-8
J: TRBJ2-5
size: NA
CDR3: CASSPGGTGQETQYF
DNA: TGTGCCAGCAGCCCAGGCGGGACAGGCCAAGAGACCCAGTACTTC

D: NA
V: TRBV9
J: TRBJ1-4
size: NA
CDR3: CASSATGTTNEKLFF
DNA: TGTGCCAGCAGCGCAACAGGGACAACTAATGAAAAACTGTTTTTT

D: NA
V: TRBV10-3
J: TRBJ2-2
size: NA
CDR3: CATASGAGELFF
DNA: TGTGCCACCGCCTCGGGAGCCGGGGAGCTGTTTTTT